This T cell receptor (beta chain) was identified during a study of OX40 agonist ivuxolimab in advanced cancers. Clones were sequenced by immunoSEQ multiplex PCR, and TCRdb holds only the in-frame ones, with some missing. This table has around 75,000 clones, roughly 80% appearing once. Regarding the study as a whole: Fewer expanded clones were found on average in CD4+ than in CD8+ T cells. At doses 0.1 to 3.0 mg/kg, CD4+ and CD8+ clones expanded.

Only one count was recorded for this clone. Its matching antigen is unknown. The material sequenced was CD4+ or CD8+ T cells sorted from blood, taken in a trial of the OX40 agonist ivuxolimab. The receptor was isolated from an adult with an advanced solid tumor such as melanoma, head and neck, liver or kidney cancer.

The CDR3 DNA reads as TGTGCCAGCAGTGAGGTCGGGGTTAGCACAGATACGCAGTATTTT. It encodes CASSEVGVSTDTQYF. This chain uses TRBV2 with TRBJ2-3, with a tentative D call TRBD2 (5 bases). Trimming took off 3 bases at V and 0 bases at J, with 10 bases between the two ends. The CDR3 extends over 15 amino acids. Per the germline V gene, CDR1 is SNHLY and CDR2 is FYNNEI.